Listed here are 24 T cell receptor beta chains from one sample, sequenced in a study of T cells expressing NK-cell markers. TCRdb re-called the 5' RACE reads; every CDR3 protein appears as one record, without DNA. There are 200,000 to 300,000 distinct CDR3 sequences in the sample, with about 0.39% held by the top ten. Sequencing was performed on blood T cells: a sorted CD56 or NKG2C T cell subset, CD4+ or CD8+ T cells, or bulk PBMC T cells (not recorded which). These receptor sequences come from a man aged 18 to 29 in good health.

This chain joins TRBV29-1 and TRBJ2-4; TCRdb selects TRBD1, and the lack of DNA leaves this call unchecked. The CDR3 consists of 16 residues. Germline assignment: CDR1 SQVTM and CDR2 ANQGSEA. The CDR3 loop reads CSVQPRGGVSKNIQYF.

The rearrangement uses TRBV25-1 and TRBJ1-1; TCRdb's D call of TRBD1 is untestable without DNA. CDR3 length: 15 residues. CDR1 and CDR2 from the germline V gene are MGHDK and SYGVNS. CDR3 region: CASSEWGTVNTEAFF.

V and J are TRBV5-4 and TRBJ2-7; TCRdb reports TRBD1, a call that lacks DNA to check it against. The CDR3 runs 14 residues. CDR1 and CDR2 (germline): SGHNT, YYREEE (reference sequence). CDR3: CASSRGQGADEQYF.

This chain connects TRBV5-6 to TRBJ2-3; there is no DNA to check the TCRdb D call of TRBD1. The length of the CDR3 is 21 residues. Germline V gene lookup returns CDR1 SGHDT and CDR2 YYEEEE. CDR3 loop: CASSPEDRENRGRSMADTQYF.

The chain combines TRBV12-3 or TRBV12-4 with TRBJ1-1. CDR3 size: 15 residues. CDR3 sequence: CASREGRGPNTEAFF.

The rearrangement links TRBV29-1 to TRBJ2-3; TCRdb designates TRBD2, a call that cannot be tested without DNA. CDR3 length: 13 amino acids. Germline assignment: CDR1 SQVTM and CDR2 ANQGSEA. CDR3 amino acids: CSVESGSRDTQYF.

The V gene is TRBV29-1, the J gene TRBJ2-1; the TCRdb call, TRBD2, lacks DNA for checking. This CDR3 has 14 residues. Germline V gene lookup returns CDR1 SQVTM and CDR2 ANQGSEA. The CDR3 region is CSVSGVGGPNEQFF.

The CDR3 region is CSARDRVYEKLFF. This rearrangement joins TRBV20-1 to TRBJ1-4; TCRdb's D gene call, TRBD1, goes unchecked for lack of DNA. Germline CDR1 is DFQATT and CDR2 is SNEGSKA (reference sequence). This CDR3 has 13 residues.

V gene TRBV7-2 combines with J gene TRBJ1-4; no DNA is available, so the TRBD1 call from TCRdb remains unchecked. The CDR3 extends over 15 amino acids. CDR1 SGHTA and CDR2 FQGNSA come from the germline V gene. The CDR3 sequence: CASSQDRGGGEKLFF.

The chain employs TRBV5-1 and TRBJ2-6; the TCRdb D gene call, TRBD2, has no DNA to confirm it. The germline V gene has CDR1 SGHRS and CDR2 YFSETQ. The CDR3 covers 17 residues. The chain's CDR3 is CASSLLAGGSGANVLTF.

The chain has TRBV20-1 and TRBJ2-3; TCRdb lists TRBD1, though no DNA is available to test this call. Germline CDR1 reads DFQATT; CDR2 reads SNEGSKA (reference sequence). The CDR3 length is 14 residues. The CDR3 loop reads CSASRQGATDTQYF.

The chain has TRBV11-1 and TRBJ2-7. The CDR3 is 16 amino acids. Per germline, CDR1 SGHAT and CDR2 FQDESV (reference sequence). CDR3 in amino acids: CASSLGPAGVPHEQYF.

This sequence joins TRBV29-1 and TRBJ1-2; TCRdb's assignment of TRBD1 cannot be checked, as there is no DNA. The CDR3 has 12 amino acids. Germline values: CDR1 SQVTM, CDR2 ANQGSEA. CDR3 sequence reads: CSVGGTGDGYTF.

CDR3 region: CASSLGRGAPNTGELFF. The gene calls are TRBV7-9 and TRBJ2-2; the TCRdb call, TRBD1, lacks DNA for checking. Germline V gene sequence: CDR1 SEHNR, CDR2 FQNEAQ (reference sequence). The CDR3 totals 17 residues.

J is TRBJ1-6 and V is TRBV12-3 or TRBV12-4; TCRdb picks TRBD1, but there is no DNA to check that call. CDR3 length equals 14 residues. The CDR3: CASSYGTGNSPLHF.

The chain joins TRBV5-1 to TRBJ2-2; the D call from TCRdb, TRBD1, cannot be confirmed without DNA. Germline V gene sequence: CDR1 SGHRS, CDR2 YFSETQ. This CDR3 is 14 amino acids long. The CDR3 loop is CASRERGDTGELFF. Based on the CDR3 plus reference TRBV5-1 and TRBJ2-2, the full variable domain is KAGVTQTPRYLIKTRGQQVTLSCSPISGHRSVSWYQQTPGQGLQFLFEYFSETQRNKGNFPGRFSGRQFSNSRSEMNVSTLELGDSALYLCASRERGDTGELFFGEGSRLTVL.

The V gene is TRBV20-1, the J gene TRBJ2-1; no DNA is available, so the TRBD2 call from TCRdb remains unchecked. The germline gives CDR1 DFQATT, CDR2 SNEGSKA (reference sequence). This CDR3 comprises 18 residues. This CDR3 is CSARVGLAGRPAGNEQFF.

V is TRBV18 and J is TRBJ1-1; TCRdb's D gene call, TRBD1, goes unchecked for lack of DNA. Germline V gene data show CDR1 as KGHSH and CDR2 as LQKENI. This CDR3 has 16 residues. CDR3 protein: CASSPEDGGWNTEAFF.

The V gene is TRBV7-9, the J gene TRBJ2-2; TCRdb indicates TRBD1, and absent DNA this call remains unverified. The CDR3 is 15 residues long. Germline CDR1 is SEHNR and CDR2 is FQNEAQ (reference sequence). CDR3 sequence reads: CASSPQTVGAGELFF. Supplemented by reference TRBV7-9 and TRBJ2-2, the full variable domain reads DTGVSQNPRHKITKRGQNVTFRCDPISEHNRLYWYRQTLGQGPEFLTYFQNEAQLEKSRLLSDRFSAERPKGSFSTLEIQRTEQGDSAMYLCASSPQTVGAGELFFGEGSRLTVL.

The chain combines TRBV20-1 with TRBJ2-4. The germline CDR1 and CDR2 sequences are DFQATT and SNEGSKA (reference sequence). This CDR3 has 13 amino acids. The CDR3 region is CSARDVGIHIQYF.

This rearrangement joins TRBV6-6 to TRBJ2-1; the D call of TRBD1 rests on TCRdb alone, since no DNA is present to check it. The length of the CDR3 is 11 residues. In germline, CDR1 is MNHNY, CDR2 SVGAGI (reference sequence). CDR3 amino acids: CASSYRDREFF.

The chain uses TRBV7-7 and TRBJ2-2; TCRdb names TRBD2, which stays unverified in the absence of DNA. Germline CDR1 SSHAT, CDR2 FNYEAQ (reference sequence). The CDR3 is made up of 14 amino acids. The chain's CDR3 is CASSPSPTTGELFF.

The chain carries TRBV20-1 and TRBJ2-1; the TCRdb call, TRBD1, lacks DNA for checking. The CDR3 is 18 residues long. Germline CDR1 reads DFQATT; CDR2 reads SNEGSKA (reference sequence). The CDR3 is CSARDPRTGDVLYNEQFF.

This sequence joins TRBV29-1 and TRBJ2-7. The CDR3 is made up of 13 amino acids. From germline, CDR1 is SQVTM and CDR2 ANQGSEA. CDR3: CSVEILGLYEQYF.